This T cell receptor beta chain emerged from a study of T cells in Graves' hyperthyroidism and ophthalmopathy (dated by TCRdb to between 2018 and 2021). About the investigation overall: Peripheral blood was collected at initial diagnosis, before any treatment. A discovery cohort of about a hundred patients, fewer than 50 with Graves' ophthalmopathy and approximately 60 with stable Graves' hyperthyroidism, was used to find distinguishing TCR V-J signatures. Prospective prediction of ophthalmopathy was tested in an independent validation cohort consisting of some 19 hyperthyroidism patients and about 17 patients who later progressed to ophthalmopathy. The roughly 90 discovery patients were divided at random into training and test sets in a 7:3 ratio. Thyroid tissue and blood T-cell repertoires from six or seven Graves' hyperthyroidism patients were also compared in the study. Once sampling was done, hyperthyroidism patients were given methimazole at a starting dose of 30 mg daily, whereas ophthalmopathy patients were given high-dose intravenous methylprednisolone. The paper describes TCR Vbeta CDR3 sequencing of fewer than 150 peripheral blood samples, made up of about 40 ophthalmopathy patients, around 78 hyperthyroidism patients and some 17 progressor patients. Paper-wide results and their limitations: Blood samples also contained most of the expanded thyroid clonotypes (frequency above 0.001), which suggests that blood repertoires may reflect thyroid immune responses. In validation, the model predicted progression to ophthalmopathy with over 60% sensitivity and over 72% specificity, a median of 6.5 months before onset. Ophthalmopathy was separated from stable hyperthyroidism by a 13 V-J signature model, with over 85% sensitivity and around 81% specificity obtained in cross-validation and 80%/75% obtained in testing. Sample size was not statistically predetermined, and investigators were not blinded to group allocation.

The CDR3 starts with the cysteine, ends with the phenylalanine, and has 16 residues. The only DNA kept is the CDR3, 48 bases in frame from the first base. The germline V gene (reference sequence) sets CDR1 to DFQATT and CDR2 to SNEGSKA. Ends trimmed: V by 4 bases, J by 0 bases; bases unmatched to a gene: 9. TCR beta CDR3 regions were amplified from RNA transcripts. For the first round of RT-PCR on the TCR CDR3, the HTBI primer set was used together with the Qiagen OneStep RT-PCR kit. A second multiplex PCR round built the libraries, followed by size selection and purification. Paired-end sequencing of the libraries was performed with 100 bp reads on an Illumina HiSeq2000. Per the source publication's procedure: SOAPnuke was used to process the raw data, removing reads that contained adapters or uncalled bases, had a mean Phred below 15, or lacked an exact match to the constant primer or identifier. COPE v1.2.5 was used to merge the high-quality paired reads, and each unique nucleotide sequence was defined as a clonotype. Clonotypes were aligned to IMGT TRBV, TRBD and TRBJ reference segments using MiTCR v1.1. Analysis was restricted to V-J combinations with a frequency above 0.0001, which covered about 99% of repertoires. A TCS score was defined as the ratio between F50 (clonal expansion) and ExV (chaos), using BLOSUM62-based TCRdist between CDR3 peptides within each V-J. Welch's t-statistics and random forest reduced roughly 540 V-J features to about 13, which were used in a naive Bayes classifier (R e1071). Clones were called with MiXCR by TCRdb after fastp trimmed the public reads at Q25, and only in-frame beta chains were retained. CDR3 protein duplicates are merged, each entry listing the most common genes and DNA. The V and J calls reflect TCRdb's pipeline rather than the authors' work. This sample gives about 710,000 distinct CDR3 sequences in total; about 17% of them show up just once. The top ten hold about 8.4% of the sample.

As for this clonotype: Its target antigen remains unknown. No much larger clone exists at a distance of one base, and base qualities are not known.

A patient counted as having stable Graves' hyperthyroidism if no progression to ophthalmopathy occurred over 18 months of follow-up. Hyperthyroidism patients were newly diagnosed, had a disease duration of under 2 months, and were aged 18 to 65 years. Exclusion was applied to patients with uncontrolled infections, other autoimmune diseases, pregnancy or lactation. Clinical symptoms, serum thyroxine and TRAb, thyroid ultrasound, and orbital computed tomography formed the basis for the diagnoses. PBMCs were isolated from 10 ml of fresh peripheral blood by Ficoll-Paque density gradient centrifugation. Total RNA was extracted with Trizol reagent, and quality was checked on an Agilent 2100 Bioanalyzer.

The V and J segments used are TRBV20-1 and TRBJ1-3, with TRBD1 identical over 7 junction bases. The receptor was isolated from a man aged 18-30 years with Graves' hyperthyroidism. Specimen: blood. The encoded CDR3 is CSAIPWDRSSGNTIYF. In nucleotides, the sequence is TGCAGTGCTATCCCCTGGGACAGAAGCTCTGGAAACACCATATATTTT.